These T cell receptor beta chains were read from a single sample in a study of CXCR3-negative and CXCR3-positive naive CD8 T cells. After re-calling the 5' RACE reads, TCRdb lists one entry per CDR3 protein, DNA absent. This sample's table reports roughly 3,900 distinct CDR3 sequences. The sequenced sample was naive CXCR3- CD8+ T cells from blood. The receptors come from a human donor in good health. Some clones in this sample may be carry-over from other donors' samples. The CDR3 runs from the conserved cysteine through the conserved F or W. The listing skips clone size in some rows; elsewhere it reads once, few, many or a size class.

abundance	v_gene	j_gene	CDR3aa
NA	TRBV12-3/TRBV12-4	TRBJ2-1	CGSPLGDEQFF
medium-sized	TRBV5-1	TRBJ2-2	CASSVFGNTGELFF
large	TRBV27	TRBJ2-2	CASSFPPTGGGSGELFF
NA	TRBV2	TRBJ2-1	CASSGARNEQFF
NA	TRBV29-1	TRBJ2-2	CSVEGLAGEIGELFF
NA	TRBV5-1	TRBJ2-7	CASSLEWGYEQYF
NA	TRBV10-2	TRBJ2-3	CASSESLAGGEDTQYF
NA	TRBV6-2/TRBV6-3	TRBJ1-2	CASSYVLGYGYTF
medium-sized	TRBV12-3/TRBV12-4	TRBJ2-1	CASSLFGSSDEQFF
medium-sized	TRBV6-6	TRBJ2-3	CASSYLGESTDTQYF
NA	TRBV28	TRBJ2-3	CASRAGTSVADTQYF
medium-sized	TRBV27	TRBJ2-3	CASSSDDGGFTDTQYF
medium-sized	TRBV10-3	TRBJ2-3	CAIRTSGGEDTQYF
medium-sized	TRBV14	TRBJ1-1	CASSQVHPGTGGGIEAFF
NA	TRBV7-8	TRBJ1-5	CASSSLPWTGRNQPQHF
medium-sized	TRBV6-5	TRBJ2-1	CASRELAHTNNEQFF
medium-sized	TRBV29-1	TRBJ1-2	CSVEDKSGLGGYTF
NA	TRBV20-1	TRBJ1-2	CSADGTGNNYGYTF
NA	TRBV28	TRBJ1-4	CASSFSGGLSEKLFF
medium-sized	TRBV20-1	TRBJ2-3	CSAGVRNTDTQYF
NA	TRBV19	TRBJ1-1	CASSMGGNTEAFF
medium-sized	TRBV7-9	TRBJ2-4	CASSLDVAGGPKNIQYF
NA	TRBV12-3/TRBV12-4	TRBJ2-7	CASSIRGSRGLEQYF
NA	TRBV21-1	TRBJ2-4	CASTDSKAKNIQYF
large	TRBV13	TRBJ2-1	CASSLRGISYNEQFF
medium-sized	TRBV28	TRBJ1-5	CASSLGQSNQPQHF
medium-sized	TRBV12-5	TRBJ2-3	CASGTGFTDTQYF
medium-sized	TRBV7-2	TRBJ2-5	CASSSSGGYQETQYF
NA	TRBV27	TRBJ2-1	CASSLGGLAGDEQFF
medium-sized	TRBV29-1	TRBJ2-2	CSATRATGELFF
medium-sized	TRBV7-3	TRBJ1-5	CASSLDGGLGQPQHF
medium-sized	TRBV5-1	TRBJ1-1	CASSLNGEAFF
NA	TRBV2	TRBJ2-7	CASGGTPGTEAEPYEQYF
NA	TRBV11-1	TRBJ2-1	CASSLAGAGGDEQFF
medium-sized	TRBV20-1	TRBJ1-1	CSATPTDMNTEAFF
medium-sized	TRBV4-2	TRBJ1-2	CASSQVGQSYGYTF
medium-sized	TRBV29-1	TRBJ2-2	CSGAGGAGELFF
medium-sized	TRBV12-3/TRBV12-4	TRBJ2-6	CASSPQRPGANVLTF
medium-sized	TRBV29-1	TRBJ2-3	CSVDVSFTDTQYF
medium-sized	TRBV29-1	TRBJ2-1	CSVDAGTGVIDEQFF
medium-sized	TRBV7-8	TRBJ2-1	CASSSYLRGSYNEQFF
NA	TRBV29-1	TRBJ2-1	CSVEASGSSYNEQFF
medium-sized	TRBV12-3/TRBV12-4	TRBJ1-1	CASSSSPGINTEAFF
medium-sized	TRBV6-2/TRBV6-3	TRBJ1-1	CASSLTGEDTEAFF
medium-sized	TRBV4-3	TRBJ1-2	CASSQDAGSFNYGYTF
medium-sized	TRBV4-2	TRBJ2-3	CASSQHTSGGGSTDTQYF
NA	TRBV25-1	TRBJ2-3	CASSATYGYRTDTQYF
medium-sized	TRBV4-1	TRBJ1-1	CASSQGRQVNTEAFF
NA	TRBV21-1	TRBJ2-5	CASSKENFMIREVLYQETQYF
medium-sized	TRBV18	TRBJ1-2	CASSLGEVDGYTF
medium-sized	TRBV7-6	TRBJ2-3	CASSLDSFTAGGPGEDTQYF
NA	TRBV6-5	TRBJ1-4	CASSQGGRMLDSNEKLFF
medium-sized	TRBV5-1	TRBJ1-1	CASSEKQGMNTEAFF
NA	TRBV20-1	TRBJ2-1	CSARRGDYNEQFF
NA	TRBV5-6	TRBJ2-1	CASSSAQGFPNEQFF
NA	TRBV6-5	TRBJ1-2	CASSYSGPGLEGYTF
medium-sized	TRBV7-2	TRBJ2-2	CASSLAGTGELFF